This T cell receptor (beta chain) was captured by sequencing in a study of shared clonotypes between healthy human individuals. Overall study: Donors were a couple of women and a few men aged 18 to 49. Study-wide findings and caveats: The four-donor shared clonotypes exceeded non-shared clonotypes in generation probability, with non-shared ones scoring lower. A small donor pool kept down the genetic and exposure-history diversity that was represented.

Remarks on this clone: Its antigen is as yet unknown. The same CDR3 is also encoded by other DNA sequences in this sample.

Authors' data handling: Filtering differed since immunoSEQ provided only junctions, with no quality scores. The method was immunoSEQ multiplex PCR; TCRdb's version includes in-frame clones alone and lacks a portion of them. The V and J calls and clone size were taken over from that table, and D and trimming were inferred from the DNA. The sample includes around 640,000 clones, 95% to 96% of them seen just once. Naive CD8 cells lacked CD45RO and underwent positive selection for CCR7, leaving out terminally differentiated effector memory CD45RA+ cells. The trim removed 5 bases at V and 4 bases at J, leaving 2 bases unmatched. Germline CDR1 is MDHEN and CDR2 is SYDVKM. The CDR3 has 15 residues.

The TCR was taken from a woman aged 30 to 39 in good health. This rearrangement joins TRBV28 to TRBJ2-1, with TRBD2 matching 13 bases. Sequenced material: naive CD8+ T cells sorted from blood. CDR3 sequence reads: CASSALAGGYNEQFF. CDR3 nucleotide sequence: TGTGCCAGCAGTGCACTAGCGGGAGGGTACAATGAGCAGTTCTTC.